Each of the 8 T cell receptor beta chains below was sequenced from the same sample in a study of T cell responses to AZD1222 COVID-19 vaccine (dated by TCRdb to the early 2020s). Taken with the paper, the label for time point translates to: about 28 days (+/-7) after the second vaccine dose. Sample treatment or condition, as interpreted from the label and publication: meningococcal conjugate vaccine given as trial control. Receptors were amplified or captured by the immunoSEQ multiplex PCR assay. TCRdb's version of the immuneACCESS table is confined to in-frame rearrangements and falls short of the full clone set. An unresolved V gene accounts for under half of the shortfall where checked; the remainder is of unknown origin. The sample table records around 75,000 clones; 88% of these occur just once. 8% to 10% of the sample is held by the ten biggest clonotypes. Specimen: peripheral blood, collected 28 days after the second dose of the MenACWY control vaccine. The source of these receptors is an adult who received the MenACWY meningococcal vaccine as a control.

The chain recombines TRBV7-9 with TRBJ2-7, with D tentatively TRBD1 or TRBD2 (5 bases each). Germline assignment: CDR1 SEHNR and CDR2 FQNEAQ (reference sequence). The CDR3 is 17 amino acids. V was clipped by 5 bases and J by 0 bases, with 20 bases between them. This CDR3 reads CASSLYSRDGRSYEQYF. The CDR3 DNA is TGTGCCAGCAGCCTCTATTCCCGGGACGGACGCTCCTACGAGCAGTACTTC.

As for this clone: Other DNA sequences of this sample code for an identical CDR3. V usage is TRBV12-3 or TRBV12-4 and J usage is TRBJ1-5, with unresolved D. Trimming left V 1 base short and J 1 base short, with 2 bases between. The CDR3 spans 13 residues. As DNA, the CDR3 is TGTGCCAGCAGTTTAGACAGCAATCAGCCCCAGCATTTT. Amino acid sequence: CASSLDSNQPQHF.

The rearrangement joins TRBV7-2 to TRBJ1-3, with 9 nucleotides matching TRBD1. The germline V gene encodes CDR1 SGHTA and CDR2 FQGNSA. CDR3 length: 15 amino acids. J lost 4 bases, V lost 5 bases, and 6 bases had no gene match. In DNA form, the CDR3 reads TGTGCCAGCAGCAAGGGACAGGGTGAGGGAAACACCATATATTTT. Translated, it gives CASSKGQGEGNTIYF. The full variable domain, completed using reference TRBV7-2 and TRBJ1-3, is GAGVSQSPSNKVTEKGKDVELRCDPISGHTALYWYRQSLGQGLEFLIYFQGNSAPDKSGLPSDRFSAERTGGSVSTLTIQRTQQEDSAVYLCASSKGQGEGNTIYFGEGSWLTVV.

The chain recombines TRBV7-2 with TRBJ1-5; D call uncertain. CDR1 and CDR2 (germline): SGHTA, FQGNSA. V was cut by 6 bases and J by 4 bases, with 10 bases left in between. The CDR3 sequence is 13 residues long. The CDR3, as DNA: TGTGCCAGCAGGACTAATACTAATCAGCCCCAGCATTTT. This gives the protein CASRTNTNQPQHF.

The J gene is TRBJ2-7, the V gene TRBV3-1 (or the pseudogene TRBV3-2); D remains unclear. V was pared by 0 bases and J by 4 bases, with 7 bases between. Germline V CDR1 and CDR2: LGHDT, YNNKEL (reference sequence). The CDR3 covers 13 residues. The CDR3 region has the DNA TGTGCCAGCAGCCAAGATAGGCAGTACGAGCAGTACTTC. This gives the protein CASSQDRQYEQYF.

The CDR3 is CAISESGGSYSNQPQHF. The CDR3 DNA reads as TGTGCCATCAGTGAGTCCGGGGGTTCTTATAGCAATCAGCCCCAGCATTTT. The chain joins TRBV10-3 to TRBJ1-5; possibly TRBD1 for D (5 bases). The V end was cut by 0 bases, the J end by 0 bases, with 12 bases between. Germline lookup yields CDR1 ENHRY and CDR2 SYGVKD. The CDR3 contains 17 residues.

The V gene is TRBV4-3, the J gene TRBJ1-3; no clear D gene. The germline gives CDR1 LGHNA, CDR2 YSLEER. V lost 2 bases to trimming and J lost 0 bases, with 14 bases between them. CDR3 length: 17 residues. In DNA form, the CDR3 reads TGCGCCAGCAGCCAAATTTTAGGACGTAGCTCTGGAAACACCATATATTTT. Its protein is CASSQILGRSSGNTIYF.

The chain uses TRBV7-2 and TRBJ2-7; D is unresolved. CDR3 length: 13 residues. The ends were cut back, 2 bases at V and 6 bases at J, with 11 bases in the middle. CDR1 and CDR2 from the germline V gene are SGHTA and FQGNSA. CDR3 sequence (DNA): TGTGCCAGCAGCTTAAATCCCGGCGCCGAGCAGTACTTC. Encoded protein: CASSLNPGAEQYF.